This T cell receptor (beta chain) is drawn from a study of HIV-infected patients and healthy controls. With V trimmed by 7 bases and J by 2 bases, 7 bases remained unmatched. The CDR3 contains 15 residues. The V gene's germline CDR1 is LNHDA and CDR2 SQIVND (reference sequence). TCRdb re-derived calls from the 5' RACE reads in MiXCR, one entry per CDR3 protein. The table lists some 67,000 distinct CDR3 sequences, roughly 16% of them singletons. Sequences were obtained from CD4+ T cells from blood. V and J are TRBV19 and TRBJ1-3, with 8 bases lining up with TRBD1. The sequence was collected from a human donor in good health. The CDR3 sequence: CASTYLTGAGNTIYF. The CDR3 coding sequence is TGTGCCAGTACCTACCTGACAGGGGCTGGAAACACCATATATTTT.